This paragraph covers one TCR beta chain sequence. Its binding antigen is unknown. Base qualities are not provided; no much larger clone lies one nucleotide away. The library was made by the immunoSEQ multiplex PCR assay. On the authors' methods: To diagnose cytomegalovirus status from the catalog of TCR beta chain sequences, a statistical classification framework was built. TCRdb re-hosts the immuneACCESS table, in-frame sequences only. Its copies lack some clones; in the studies checked, an unresolved V gene accounts for under half of them, and the cause for the rest is not known. Clone size and the V and J calls come from that table; the DNA yielded D and trimming. The sample table records 150,000 to 200,000 clones; 75% to 90% of these occur just once. The ten largest clonotypes hold approximately 15% of the sample. The source of the sample is a study of cytomegalovirus exposure and HLA in healthy donors (dated by TCRdb to about 2017). About the investigation overall: The 670 or so repertoires of the first cohort and the 95 to 150 validation repertoires were produced on the same platform, according to a later analysis. Along with the roughly 700-subject first cohort, a separate validation cohort of around 120 different subjects was used. The study was designed to test whether signatures of past pathogen exposure could be identified by cataloging public T cell receptors. To predict cytomegalovirus infection status, the study brought together high-throughput TCR immunosequencing, statistical association of individual TCRs with disease status, and machine learning.

Separate from the approximately 700-subject first cohort, the validation cohort of about 120 subjects was the group to which the donors belonged. Study-wide conclusions, independent of this receptor: In both the original and validation cohorts, the classifier was reported to diagnose cytomegalovirus status with high specificity and sensitivity. Most TCR sequences were observed very rarely across donors, whereas some public TCRs were present in many individuals. In vitro tests confirmed that a few of the cytomegalovirus-associated TCR beta chains recognize cytomegalovirus antigens. The study gave a list of around 170 TCR beta chains associated with cytomegalovirus. The validation cohort had no HLA typing available for a later analysis, so co-occurrence within that cohort was assessed over all 130 or so repertoires. The authors suggested that the approach could potentially be extended to other disease states and immunological phenotypes. Subsequent analysis determined that TCRs grouped into clusters in the first cohort also showed a tendency toward co-occurrence across the 120 or so validation repertoires, and 94% of cluster scores exceeded 0.

This sequence originates from a man aged 18 to 35 in good health and CMV-seropositive. The sample was PBMCs.

The CDR3 reads as follows: CASSSGTGGNTIYF. The DNA sequence is TGTGCCAGCAGTTCCGGGACAGGGGGAAACACCATATATTTT. The chain is encoded by TRBV6-1 joined to TRBJ1-3; 9 nucleotides in the junction match TRBD1. The CDR1 and CDR2 encoded by the germline V gene are MNHNS and SASEGT. The CDR3, from cysteine to phenylalanine, totals 14 residues. The entry retains the CDR3 DNA only, 42 bases that are in frame from base 1. Germline trimming: 5 bases from V, 4 bases from J; junction bases outside gene matches: 3.